The rows below give T cell receptor beta chains drawn from one sample of a study of T cells in localized non-small cell lung cancer. The assay was immunoSEQ multiplex PCR, and TCRdb's table has in-frame clones only and misses some. The sample has 15,000 to 20,000 clones, more than 85% seen once. The specimen was peripheral blood, collected before any cancer treatment. The receptors derive from a male donor older than 55 with stage II squamous cell lung carcinoma. CDR3s include the opening cysteine and the closing phenylalanine or tryptophan. A D gene is named only where the DNA matches it firmly. The size field is filled for only some rows; it gives once, few, many or a size class.

>TRBV28|-|-|15|TRBJ1-1
TGTGCCAGCACCCTTCCCCCTGGCCAAAACACTGAAGCTTTCTTT
CASTLPPGQNTEAFF
>TRBV4-2|-|once|14|TRBJ1-2
TGTGCCAGCAGCCAAGACTCACAGGTCCATCGCTACACCTTC
CASSQDSQVHRYTF
>TRBV19|TRBD1|once|17|TRBJ1-1
TGTGCCAGTAGCTCCCCATTTGTCGCCAGGGGGCGCGGATCGGCTTTCTTT
CASSSPFVARGRGSAFF
>TRBV5-1|TRBD2|-|14|TRBJ2-3
TGCGCCAGCAGCCGGACGGGGGGTACAGATACGCAGTATTTT
CASSRTGGTDTQYF
>TRBV5-4|-|-|12|TRBJ1-2
TGTGCCAGCAGCTTGGAGAGGGGCGGCTACACCTTC
CASSLERGGYTF
>TRBV18|-|-|14|TRBJ2-3
TGTGCCAGCTCACCACCCTCGGGGGCAGATACGCAGTATTTT
CASSPPSGADTQYF
>TRBV28|-|once|16|TRBJ2-1
TGTGCCAGCAGTTTATACCAGGCCAGCTCCTACAATGAGCAGTTCTTC
CASSLYQASSYNEQFF
>TRBV5-8|TRBD1|-|15|TRBJ1-4
TGTGCCAGCAGCCGCGGGACAGGGGGACCCCTTTCCCTGTTTTTT
CASSRGTGGPLSLFF
>TRBV27|-|few|17|TRBJ1-5
TGTGCCAGCAGTTTAAGCTACGGGCAGGGTAGTAATCAGCCCCAGCATTTT
CASSLSYGQGSNQPQHF
>TRBV7-8|-|-|17|TRBJ2-3
TGTGCCAGCAAGCTACTCAGAGGGAGCGGACGCACAGATACGCAGTATTTT
CASKLLRGSGRTDTQYF
>TRBV29-1|-|-|11|TRBJ2-1
TGCAGCGTTGGGGGGGTCGATGAGCAGTTCTTC
CSVGGVDEQFF
>TRBV2|-|-|11|TRBJ2-7
TGTGCCAGCAGCTTCACCTACGAGCAGTACTTC
CASSFTYEQYF
>TRBV19|-|-|13|TRBJ2-1
TGTGCCAGCGGGGGCGGGAACTACAATGAGCAGTTCTTC
CASGGGNYNEQFF
>TRBV30|-|-|15|TRBJ2-1
TGTGCCTGGAGTGTACGTGGCGGAATCTACAATGAGCAGTTCTTC
CAWSVRGGIYNEQFF
>TRBV7-9|-|-|15|TRBJ2-3
TGTGCCAGCAGCGTCGGACAGTTTAGCACAGATACGCAGTATTTT
CASSVGQFSTDTQYF
>TRBV28|TRBD1|once|16|TRBJ1-2
TGTGCCAGCAGTCGCAAGCCGGGACAGCTGAACTATGGCTACACCTTC
CASSRKPGQLNYGYTF
>TRBV9|-|-|14|TRBJ2-1
TGTGCCAGCAGCCCGGGGACCTTATCCGATGAGCAGTTCTTC
CASSPGTLSDEQFF
>TRBV9|-|-|14|TRBJ1-5
TGTGCCAGCAGCGTAGACGGGGCAGGTCAGCCCCAGCATTTT
CASSVDGAGQPQHF
>TRBV28|-|-|14|TRBJ1-1
TGTGCCAGCAGTTTATGGTTAGAGACGGATAAAGCTTTCTTT
CASSLWLETDKAFF
>TRBV28|TRBD1|once|15|TRBJ2-5
TGTGCCAGCAGTTTCCGGGGACAGGGAGGAGAGACCCAGTACTTC
CASSFRGQGGETQYF
>TRBV28|TRBD1|-|15|TRBJ2-3
TGTGCCAGCAGTTTAATGGCAGGGGGACCAGATACGCAGTATTTT
CASSLMAGGPDTQYF
>TRBV6-5|-|-|14|TRBJ1-2
TGTGCCAGCAGTTCTGACATGAGCCTTGGAGGCTACACCTTC
CASSSDMSLGGYTF
>TRBV2|-|-|18|TRBJ1-1
TGTGCCAGCAGTGAAGCGCTTCTTGCTGGGGCGGGGAACACTGAAGCTTTCTTT
CASSEALLAGAGNTEAFF
>TRBV14|TRBD2|-|18|TRBJ2-3
TGTGCCAGCAGCCAAACAATAGCGGGCGGCATTAGCACAGATACGCAGTATTTT
CASSQTIAGGISTDTQYF
>TRBV28|-|-|16|TRBJ1-3
TGTGCCAGCACCTCATCCTCCTCCTCCTCTGGAAACACCATATATTTT
CASTSSSSSSGNTIYF
>TRBV21-1|-|-|15|TRBJ2-5
TGTGCCAGCAGCCACCTACGGGAGGGGGCAGAGACCCAGTACTTC
CASSHLREGAETQYF
>TRBV7-2|-|-|16|TRBJ2-2
TGTGCCAGCAGCCCCCGGGACGGATCGAACACCGGGGAGCTGTTTTTT
CASSPRDGSNTGELFF
>TRBV4-1|TRBD2|-|16|TRBJ2-5
TGCGCCAGCAGCCAAAGACTAGCGGGGGGTCAAGAGACCCAGTACTTC
CASSQRLAGGQETQYF
>TRBV6-5|TRBD1|-|16|TRBJ1-2
TGTGCCAGCAGTTACCTCCGGACAGGGGGCGGCTATGGCTACACCTTC
CASSYLRTGGGYGYTF
>TRBV14|-|-|16|TRBJ2-7
TGTGCCAGCAGCCAAGATCTGCGGAAGAGCTCCTACGAGCAGTACTTC
CASSQDLRKSSYEQYF
>TRBV6-1|TRBD2|-|15|TRBJ2-2
TGTGCCAGCAGTGAACTAGCGGGAGACACCGGGGAGCTGTTTTTT
CASSELAGDTGELFF
>TRBV18|-|-|15|TRBJ2-7
TGTGCCAGCTCACCAGATCGACGGGTCGGGTACGAGCAGTACTTC
CASSPDRRVGYEQYF
>TRBV27|-|few|12|TRBJ1-5
TGTGCCAGCAGGGCAGGGAATCAGCCCCAGCATTTT
CASRAGNQPQHF
>TRBV7-8|TRBD1|-|17|TRBJ2-2
TGTGCCAGCAGCTTAGACTACAGGGGGTCAGGCACCGGGGAGCTGTTTTTT
CASSLDYRGSGTGELFF
>TRBV27|-|-|13|TRBJ2-5
TGTGCCAGCAGGACTACAGGGAGGGAGACCCAGTACTTC
CASRTTGRETQYF
>TRBV5-1|TRBD1|-|15|TRBJ1-1
TGCGCCAGCAGCTTGGAGGACAGGGTAGGAACTGAAGCTTTCTTT
CASSLEDRVGTEAFF
>TRBV6-1|-|-|13|TRBJ2-3
TGTGCCAGCGAGGACACTGACACAGATACGCAGTATTTT
CASEDTDTDTQYF
>TRBV2|TRBD2|-|19|TRBJ2-7
TGTGCCAGCAAAACCAGGGGACTAGCGGGAGACGTACGTGAATACGAGCAGTACTTC
CASKTRGLAGDVREYEQYF
>TRBV25-1|-|-|11|TRBJ1-2
TGTGCCAGCGAGGACCTTTATGGCTACACCTTC
CASEDLYGYTF
>TRBV29-1|-|-|13|TRBJ1-3
TGCAGCGTTGAGGCATTTACTGGAAACACCATATATTTT
CSVEAFTGNTIYF
>TRBV7-9|TRBD1|-|15|TRBJ2-3
TGTGCCAGCAGCTTCTGGACAGGAGTCACAGATACGCAGTATTTT
CASSFWTGVTDTQYF
>TRBV18|-|-|17|TRBJ2-1
TGTGCCAGCTCACCAAATAGTGGGGTGGGCTCCTACAATGAGCAGTTCTTC
CASSPNSGVGSYNEQFF
>TRBV27|TRBD2|few|14|TRBJ2-2
TGTGCCAGCAGACTAGCGGGAGGATCCGGGGAGCTGTTTTTT
CASRLAGGSGELFF
>TRBV5-6|TRBD2|-|16|TRBJ2-3
TGTGCCAGCAGCTTGTCGGCGGGAGCGGGCACAGATACGCAGTATTTT
CASSLSAGAGTDTQYF
>TRBV19|-|-|15|TRBJ2-1
TGTGCCAGCCGCGACATTCTGCGCTCCTACAATGAGCAGTTCTTC
CASRDILRSYNEQFF
>TRBV6-1|-|once|16|TRBJ1-5
TGTGCCAGCAGTGAAGAGTTCAGCTATAGCAATCAGCCCCAGCATTTT
CASSEEFSYSNQPQHF
>TRBV4-1|-|-|16|TRBJ1-3
TGCGCCAGCAGCCCCTTTATCCCCAGCGGTGGAAACACCATATATTTT
CASSPFIPSGGNTIYF
>TRBV6-4|-|-|14|TRBJ1-5
TGTGCCAGCAGTGACTCAGGGGGCAATCAGCCCCAGCATTTT
CASSDSGGNQPQHF
>TRBV4-1|-|-|15|TRBJ2-1
TGCGCCAGCAGCCAAGTGGACGCCTCCTACAATGAGCAGTTCTTC
CASSQVDASYNEQFF
>TRBV10-3|TRBD2|-|16|TRBJ2-1
TGTGCCATCAGTGGAGGCGGGAGGCCCTCCTACAATGAGCAGTTCTTC
CAISGGGRPSYNEQFF
>TRBV29-1|-|-|12|TRBJ1-1
TGCAGCTTTCAGTCTTTGGACACTGAAGCTTTCTTT
CSFQSLDTEAFF
>TRBV19|-|-|14|TRBJ1-1
TGTGCCAGTAGGACTAATACAGGGAACACTGAAGCTTTCTTT
CASRTNTGNTEAFF
>TRBV5-1|TRBD1|-|14|TRBJ1-1
TGCGCCAGCAGCCCGACAGGGTTAAAAGGTGAAGCTTTCTTT
CASSPTGLKGEAFF
>TRBV30|-|-|15|TRBJ2-1
TGTGCCTGGAGCGTTAACCGGGATTATTACAATGAGCAGTTCTTC
CAWSVNRDYYNEQFF
>TRBV5-5|TRBD1|-|17|TRBJ2-2
TGTGCCAGTAAATCGGAGACGGGACAGGAGAACACCGGGGAGCTGTTTTTT
CASKSETGQENTGELFF
>TRBV6-4|-|-|16|TRBJ2-2
TGTGCCAGCAGTGACCGGCAGAGAGGGAACACCGGGGAGCTGTTTTTT
CASSDRQRGNTGELFF
>TRBV6-9|TRBD2|-|17|TRBJ2-3
TGTGCCAGCAGTTCCGGACTAGCGGGAGTGGGCACAGATACGCAGTATTTT
CASSSGLAGVGTDTQYF
>TRBV4-2|TRBD2|-|18|TRBJ2-2
TGTGCCAGCAGCCAAGATCCATTGACTAGCGGGAGTTGGTGGGAGCTGTTTTTT
CASSQDPLTSGSWWELFF
>TRBV30|-|once|16|TRBJ1-4
TGTGCCTGGAGTCCCACAATCACGACAACTAATGAAAAACTGTTTTTT
CAWSPTITTTNEKLFF